This T cell receptor (beta chain) was profiled in a study of human T cells and chemical hapten exposure. Study overall: Mainly, slight library volume differences in the pool made TCR yields vary.

V lost 7 bases to trimming and J lost 6 bases, with 18 bases between them. This CDR3 is 15 amino acids long. Germline CDR1 reads LGHDT; CDR2 reads YNNKEL (reference sequence). TCRdb recomputed calls from the RACE reads with MiXCR, one row per CDR3 protein. The profile shows tens of thousands of distinct CDR3 sequences, roughly 8.5% of them singletons. Time point indicated: patch test 2, 6 weeks after DPC sensitization. This sample's treatment: therapeutic diphenylcyclopropenone sensitization with weekly scalp DPC. The chain employs TRBV3-1 and TRBJ2-2, with D maybe TRBD2 (6 bases). The sequence came from a woman aged 45 to 65 with alopecia areata. Some clones in this sample may be carry-over from other donors' samples. Sequenced here: whole blood, sampled in connection with sensitization to the hapten diphenylcyclopropenone (DPC). CDR3 loop: CASIQTEGTAGELFF. The CDR3 DNA reads as TGTGCCAGCATCCAGACGGAGGGGACGGCCGGGGAGCTGTTTTTT.